These 30 T cell receptor beta chains were all obtained from the same sample, sequenced in a study of T cell responses to AZD1222 COVID-19 vaccine. Measured with immunoSEQ multiplex PCR; TCRdb has only the in-frame clones, and not every one. The sample has around 160,000 clones, around 88% seen once; the top ten hold about 15%. The input for sequencing was peripheral blood, taken on day 0 of AZD1222 vaccination. All receptors derive from an adult in good health.

The genes are TRBV6-5 and TRBJ1-1, with D maybe TRBD1 (6 bases). This CDR3 region has 16 residues. The germline V and J ends were trimmed by 2 bases and 1 base, with 14 bases remaining between them. From germline, CDR1 is MNHEY and CDR2 SVGAGI. Here the CDR3 DNA reads TGTGCCAGCAGTTACGCCACTACAGGGTCGAACACTGAAGCTTTCTTT. Its translation is CASSYATTGSNTEAFF.

This clone appeared a single time. V and J are TRBV10-3 and TRBJ1-1, with a possible D match to TRBD1 (6 bases). The germline V and J ends were trimmed by 6 bases and 4 bases, with 12 bases remaining between them. The CDR3 runs to 13 residues. CDR1 and CDR2 (germline): ENHRY, SYGVKD. CDR3 DNA: TGTGCCATCAGCCCACAGGGCGGCACTGAAGCTTTCTTT. It yields the protein CAISPQGGTEAFF.

The chain has TRBV9 and TRBJ1-2, with D hard to call. Germline V gene sequence: CDR1 SGDLS, CDR2 YYNGEE. The CDR3 is made up of 14 amino acids. V dropped 0 bases and J dropped 1 base, with 7 bases sitting between them. CDR3 DNA: TGTGCCAGCAGCGTAGATTGGGATAACTATGGCTACACCTTC. The encoded protein is CASSVDWDNYGYTF.

This clone is a singleton in its sample. The rearrangement joins TRBV9 to TRBJ2-1; 13 nucleotides align to TRBD2. Germline V gene sequence: CDR1 SGDLS, CDR2 YYNGEE. CDR3 length: 15 amino acids. Unmatched junction bases numbered 6, after V lost 3 bases and J lost 9 bases. CDR3 amino acids: CASSALAGGPSEQFF. The CDR3 region has the DNA TGTGCCAGCAGCGCACTAGCGGGGGGGCCCAGTGAGCAGTTCTTC. The full variable domain, with the rest looked up from reference TRBV9 and TRBJ2-1, is DSGVTQTPKHLITATGQRVTLRCSPRSGDLSVYWYQQSLDQGLQFLIQYYNGEERAKGNILERFSAQQFPDLHSELNLSSLELGDSALYFCASSALAGGPSEQFFGPGTRLTVL.

The V call is TRBV2, the J call TRBJ1-1; D perhaps matches TRBD1 (6 bases). The V and J ends lost 4 bases and 3 bases respectively, with 15 bases between them. The germline V gene encodes CDR1 SNHLY and CDR2 FYNNEI. The CDR3 spans 15 residues. Here the CDR3 reads CASSAGQTEDTEAFF. Here the CDR3 DNA reads TGTGCCAGCAGTGCTGGACAGACTGAGGACACTGAAGCTTTCTTT. The full variable domain, with the rest looked up from reference TRBV2 and TRBJ1-1, is EPEVTQTPSHQVTQMGQEVILRCVPISNHLYFYWYRQILGQKVEFLVSFYNNEISEKSEIFDDQFSVERPDGSNFTLKIRSTKLEDSAMYFCASSAGQTEDTEAFFGQGTRLTVV.

V usage is TRBV5-1 and J usage is TRBJ2-5; D gene unclear. The germline V and J ends were trimmed by 2 bases and 2 bases, with 4 bases remaining between them. This CDR3 is 12 amino acids long. CDR1 is SGHRS and CDR2 is YFSETQ in the germline V gene. CDR3 sequence: CASSFTQETQYF. CDR3 DNA sequence: TGCGCCAGCAGCTTTACTCAAGAGACCCAGTACTTC.

The chain links TRBV7-2 to TRBJ2-4; tentatively, D is TRBD1 (5 bases). CDR3 length: 16 residues. Germline V gives CDR1 SGHTA, CDR2 FQGNSA. V lost 0 bases to trimming and J lost 1 base, with 10 bases between them. The chain's CDR3 is CASSLARSGAKNIQYF. The CDR3 DNA is TGTGCCAGCAGCTTAGCGCGCTCAGGGGCCAAAAACATTCAGTACTTC.

The CDR3 nucleotides read TGCGCCAGCAGCTGGTCCGGGGAAGGGTCTGAAGCTTTCTTT. It is translated as CASSWSGEGSEAFF. The rearrangement uses TRBV5-1 and TRBJ1-1; D not certain. The V gene lost 3 bases and the J gene lost 6 bases, with 15 bases spanning the gap. This CDR3 contains 14 residues. Per germline, CDR1 SGHRS and CDR2 YFSETQ.

V is TRBV28 and J is TRBJ2-4; D is possibly TRBD2 (5 bases). The CDR3 runs to 15 residues. Germline V gene data show CDR1 as MDHEN and CDR2 as SYDVKM. V was clipped by 5 bases and J by 6 bases, with 17 bases between them. DNA for the CDR3: TGTGCCAGCAGTGAGGACTGGACGGAGGCAAACATTCAGTACTTC. It yields the protein CASSEDWTEANIQYF.

The J gene is TRBJ1-2, the V gene TRBV12-3 or TRBV12-4; TRBD1 might be the D (6 bases). Trimming stripped 4 bases from V and 9 bases from J, with 12 bases between. This CDR3 is built from 12 residues. CDR3 nucleotide sequence: TGTGCCAGCAGTTCTCGGGACATTCGCTACACCTTC. This sequence encodes CASSSRDIRYTF.

Of note for this clone: Other DNA sequences within the sample encode an identical CDR3. The chain is built from TRBV7-2 and TRBJ1-2; D is undetermined. The germline CDR1 and CDR2 sequences are SGHTA and FQGNSA. CDR3 length equals 13 residues. V gave up 1 base and J gave up 2 bases, with 5 bases separating them. As DNA, the CDR3 is TGTGCCAGCAGCTTAGACGGAAACTATGGCTACACCTTC. Encoded protein: CASSLDGNYGYTF.

This clone was recorded only once. The chain is built from TRBV6-5 and TRBJ2-2; TRBD1 matches 7 bases. The CDR3 consists of 14 residues. V was pared by 7 bases and J by 7 bases, with 9 bases of the junction left unmatched. Germline CDR1 is MNHEY and CDR2 is SVGAGI. The CDR3: CASNEKGANGELFF. The CDR3 DNA is TGTGCCAGCAACGAGAAGGGGGCGAACGGGGAGCTGTTTTTT.

This clone has just one count. This rearrangement joins TRBV5-8 to TRBJ2-6, with TRBD2 as a possible D gene (5 bases). The V end lost 0 bases, the J end lost 2 bases, and 6 bases lay between the germline ends. Germline CDR1 reads SGHTS; CDR2 reads YDEGEE. The CDR3 sequence is 15 residues long. The CDR3 nucleotides read TGTGCCAGCAGCTTGGGAGGGACTGGGGCCAACGTCCTGACTTTC. It is translated as CASSLGGTGANVLTF.

This clone was picked up a small number of times. The rearrangement links TRBV11-3 to TRBJ1-2; D is uncertain. Trimming removed 2 bases from V and 1 base from J, with 8 bases in between. CDR3 length equals 14 residues. CDR1 and CDR2 (germline): SGHNT, YENEEA. The CDR3: CASSLCTGNYGYTF. The DNA of the CDR3 is TGTGCCAGCAGCTTATGCACCGGTAACTATGGCTACACCTTC.

The rearrangement uses TRBV5-8 and TRBJ2-1; no clear D. Deletions cut 4 bases from V and 0 bases from J, with 11 bases between. There are 15 residues in the CDR3. In germline, CDR1 is SGHTS, CDR2 YDEGEE. The CDR3, as DNA: TGTGCCAGCAGCCGGACGGTTAGCTCCTACAATGAGCAGTTCTTC. This sequence encodes CASSRTVSSYNEQFF.

This clone was counted a single time. The chain combines TRBV18 with TRBJ2-5; 7 bases align to TRBD1. Germline assignment: CDR1 KGHSH and CDR2 LQKENI. The CDR3 runs 14 residues. The ends lost 2 bases at V and 5 bases at J; junction bases unmatched: 5. CDR3 nucleotide sequence: TGTGCCAGCTCACCAGACAGGGTCGGGGAGACCCAGTACTTC. This codes for CASSPDRVGETQYF.

The J gene is TRBJ2-7, the V gene TRBV7-2; 8 bases are a match to TRBD1. Germline V gene data show CDR1 as SGHTA and CDR2 as FQGNSA. The CDR3 length is 18 residues. The V and J ends lost 2 bases and 3 bases, in that order; junction bases with no gene match: 15. As DNA, the CDR3 is TGTGCCAGCAGCTTAAACCCGCCCCTTAAGGACAGGGACTACGAGCAGTACTTC. This gives the protein CASSLNPPLKDRDYEQYF.

The chain joins TRBV2 to TRBJ2-4; D remains ambiguous. The germline gives CDR1 SNHLY, CDR2 FYNNEI. The CDR3 covers 10 residues. V was pared by 8 bases and J by 5 bases, with 4 bases between. The CDR3 loop is CASAQNIQYF. The CDR3 DNA follows: TGTGCCAGCGCTCAAAACATTCAGTACTTC.

The genes are TRBV15 and TRBJ2-5; D is ambiguous. Germline V gene lookup returns CDR1 LNHNV and CDR2 YYDKDF (reference sequence). The ends were cut back, 4 bases at V and 6 bases at J, with 12 bases in the middle. This CDR3 has 13 amino acids. CDR3 amino acids: CATSTDLKKTQYF. In DNA form, the CDR3 reads TGTGCCACCAGCACAGACCTTAAAAAGACCCAGTACTTC. Combining the CDR3 with reference TRBV15 and TRBJ2-5 gives the whole variable domain DAMVIQNPRYQVTQFGKPVTLSCSQTLNHNVMYWYQQKSSQAPKLLFHYYDKDFNNEADTPDNFQSRRPNTSFCFLDIRSPGLGDTAMYLCATSTDLKKTQYFGPGTRLLVL.

The V gene is TRBV28, the J gene TRBJ1-4; D call uncertain. CDR1 and CDR2 from the germline V gene are MDHEN and SYDVKM. This CDR3 has 13 residues. Trimming cost V 5 bases and J 5 bases, with 9 bases left between them. CDR3 nucleotides: TGTGCCAGCAGTACCTACGAGAATGAAAAACTGTTTTTT. Amino acids: CASSTYENEKLFF.

This chain's CDR3 is CASSIDPPQPQHF. The CDR3 DNA sequence: TGTGCCAGTAGTATAGATCCCCCCCAGCCCCAGCATTTT. The V gene is TRBV19, the J gene TRBJ1-5; D call uncertain. The germline V and J ends were trimmed by 0 bases and 7 bases, with 7 bases remaining between them. This CDR3 is built from 13 residues. Germline V CDR1 and CDR2: LNHDA, SQIVND (reference sequence). The full variable domain, rest sourced from reference TRBV19 and TRBJ1-5, is DGGITQSPKYLFRKEGQNVTLSCEQNLNHDAMYWYRQDPGQGLRLIYYSQIVNDFQKGDIAEGYSVSREKKESFPLTVTSAQKNPTAFYLCASSIDPPQPQHFGDGTRLSIL.

Turning to this clone: At the DNA level, this CDR3 is encoded by other sequences in the same sample as well. V is TRBV3-1 (or the pseudogene TRBV3-2) and J is TRBJ1-1, with D unclear. CDR1 and CDR2 (germline): LGHDT, YNNKEL (reference sequence). V lost 0 bases and J lost 0, with 11 bases in between. The CDR3 contains 16 residues. Written as DNA, the CDR3 is TGTGCCAGCAGCCAAGATTTAGGCAGGTTGAACACTGAAGCTTTCTTT. Its protein product is CASSQDLGRLNTEAFF.

The chain recombines TRBV7-8 with TRBJ1-5, with a weak D call TRBD1 (6 bases). The V gene's germline CDR1 is SGHVS and CDR2 FQNEAQ. CDR3 size: 15 residues. Between the trimmed V and J ends, which lost 5 bases and 3 bases, there was a span of 14 bases. The CDR3 DNA follows: TGTGCCAGCAGCCCAAGAAGGGGGAACAATCAGCCCCAGCATTTT. This sequence encodes CASSPRRGNNQPQHF.

The rearrangement links TRBV5-1 to TRBJ1-3; 9 bases agree with TRBD1. The germline V gene encodes CDR1 SGHRS and CDR2 YFSETQ. CDR3 length: 17 residues. Trimming at V came to 4 bases and at J to 0 bases, leaving 8 bases not matched to a gene. The CDR3 spells CASSAGQGTSSGNTIYF. CDR3 in DNA: TGCGCCAGCAGCGCCGGACAGGGGACGAGCTCTGGAAACACCATATATTTT.

The J gene is TRBJ2-3, the V gene TRBV6-5; D is undetermined. Germline assignment: CDR1 MNHEY and CDR2 SVGAGI. V was pared by 4 bases and J by 6 bases, with 14 bases between. This CDR3 has 14 residues. This CDR3 reads CASSSDSPRDTQYF. The CDR3 nucleotides read TGTGCCAGCAGTTCCGATTCCCCGCGGGATACGCAGTATTTT.

This chain joins TRBV5-4 and TRBJ1-1; D gene unclear. The germline V and J ends were trimmed by 4 bases and 1 base, with 8 bases remaining between them. Looked up from germline, CDR1 is SGHNT and CDR2 is YYREEE (reference sequence). The length of the CDR3 is 13 residues. The CDR3 loop reads CASSVGGNTEAFF. Written as DNA, the CDR3 is TGTGCCAGCAGCGTAGGTGGGAACACTGAAGCTTTCTTT. The entire variable domain, with the rest obtained from reference TRBV5-4 and TRBJ1-1, is as follows: ETGVTQSPTHLIKTRGQQVTLRCSSQSGHNTVSWYQQALGQGPQFIFQYYREEENGRGNFPPRFSGLQFPNYSSELNVNALELDDSALYLCASSVGGNTEAFFGQGTRLTVV.

The rearrangement uses TRBV7-2 and TRBJ1-1; maybe TRBD1 (6 bases). V lost 3 bases and J 1 base, leaving 9 bases between the germline ends. Germline V gene lookup returns CDR1 SGHTA and CDR2 FQGNSA. The CDR3 is made up of 14 amino acids. The CDR3 region is CASSLPTGNTEAFF. The CDR3 nucleotides are TGTGCCAGCAGCTTGCCGACAGGGAACACTGAAGCTTTCTTT.

This chain uses TRBV27 with TRBJ1-5; unclear D gene. The CDR3 is 15 residues long. Per the germline V gene, CDR1 is MNHEY and CDR2 is SMNVEV (reference sequence). With 2 bases removed from V and 0 bases from J, the gap between germline ends came to 8 bases. CDR3 region: CASSLRPYSNQPQHF. The DNA of the CDR3 is TGTGCCAGCAGTTTACGGCCATATAGCAATCAGCCCCAGCATTTT.

The genes are TRBV6-5 and TRBJ1-2; D is possibly TRBD1 (6 bases). This CDR3 is built from 15 residues. From germline, CDR1 is MNHEY and CDR2 SVGAGI. V was trimmed by 2 bases and J by 4 bases, leaving 14 bases between them. For the CDR3, the DNA is TGTGCCAGCAGTTACGACAGGTTTAACCCCTATGGCTACACCTTC. It is translated as CASSYDRFNPYGYTF.

The V call is TRBV28, the J call TRBJ2-5; TRBD1 is a possible D gene (5 bases). There are 16 residues in the CDR3. V lost 6 bases to trimming and J lost 7 bases, with 24 bases between them. Looked up from germline, CDR1 is MDHEN and CDR2 is SYDVKM. CDR3 protein: CASSPVGHSKLGTQYF. In DNA form, the CDR3 reads TGTGCCAGCAGCCCCGTGGGGCACTCGAAGCTAGGGACCCAGTACTTC.